These 21 T cell receptor beta chains originate from one sample sequenced in a study of shared clonotypes between healthy human individuals (dated by TCRdb to between 2020 and 2021). Receptor amplification or capture employed the immunoSEQ multiplex PCR assay. The table comes from immuneACCESS by way of TCRdb, which keeps in-frame sequences with V and J called. Part of the clones is missing from these tables; in studies checked, under half for an unresolved V gene and the rest for unknown reasons. Recorded for this sample are approximately 2.5 million clones; 85% to 95% of them occurred a single time. The ten biggest clones cover roughly 0.15% of the sample. What was sequenced was naive CD4+ T cells sorted from blood. Read against the paper, the sample's cell subset or site label means: CD45RA+ positively selected. These receptors all come from a man between 18 and 35 years old in good health.

The chain employs TRBV6-1 and TRBJ2-1, with 12 positions matching TRBD2. The CDR3 covers 18 residues. V shed 0 bases and J 8 bases; nucleotides not matched to a gene: 11. Germline V gene sequence: CDR1 MNHNS, CDR2 SASEGT. The CDR3 DNA sequence: TGTGCCAGCAGTGAAGCCCAGACTAGCGGGAGTTGGTATGATGAGCAGTTCTTC. Translation gives CASSEAQTSGSWYDEQFF.

CDR3 nucleotide sequence: TGTGCCAGCCGTAGGCAGGGGGGATTTAACTATGGCTACACCTTC. Translation: CASRRQGGFNYGYTF. The chain employs TRBV28 and TRBJ1-2; 7 bases map to TRBD1. CDR3 size: 15 residues. V shed 8 bases and J 1 base; nucleotides not matched to a gene: 10. Looked up from germline, CDR1 is MDHEN and CDR2 is SYDVKM.

The V call is TRBV19, the J call TRBJ2-4; weak D call: TRBD2 (5 bases). CDR3 length: 17 residues. Germline CDR1 is LNHDA and CDR2 is SQIVND (reference sequence). Trimming cost V 0 bases and J 8 bases, with 20 bases left between them. The CDR3 region is CASSIDPRPGPGDIQYF. CDR3 in DNA: TGTGCCAGTAGTATAGATCCTAGACCGGGCCCCGGGGACATTCAGTACTTC.

This clone came up once. This rearrangement joins TRBV27 to TRBJ2-1; 9 nucleotides line up with TRBD2. The CDR3 sequence is 17 residues long. V was clipped by 5 bases and J by 4 bases; unmatched bases: 12. Germline CDR1 MNHEY, CDR2 SMNVEV (reference sequence). DNA of the CDR3: TGTGCCAGCAGTCCCCAGCTAGCGGGGCACTATTACAATGAGCAGTTCTTC. This gives the protein CASSPQLAGHYYNEQFF.

The CDR3 DNA reads as TGTGCCAGCAGCTCCATAAGTGGACTAGCGGGGGGGCAGGGGGTAGAGACCCAGTACTTC. It translates to CASSSISGLAGGQGVETQYF. This chain links TRBV5-4 with TRBJ2-5; 15 bases are a match to TRBD2. Trimming at V came to 3 bases and at J to 4 bases, leaving 16 bases not matched to a gene. The CDR3 has 20 amino acids. The germline V gene has CDR1 SGHNT and CDR2 YYREEE (reference sequence).

The V gene is TRBV5-6, the J gene TRBJ2-1; 9 nucleotides align to TRBD1. V lost 1 base and J lost 2; bases outside the gene matches: 1. Germline-derived CDR1 and CDR2 are SGHDT and YYEEEE. The CDR3 length is 15 residues. In DNA, the CDR3 is TGTGCCAGCAGCTTGACAGGGGGCCCCTACAATGAGCAGTTCTTC. It specifies CASSLTGGPYNEQFF.

This clone was recorded a few times. Other DNA sequences from this sample encode an identical CDR3 as well. V is TRBV5-1 and J is TRBJ2-7, with TRBD2 identical over 7 bases. V lost 0 bases and J lost 0; bases outside the gene matches: 3. The length of the CDR3 is 15 residues. The germline gives CDR1 SGHRS, CDR2 YFSETQ. The CDR3 nucleotides are TGCGCCAGCAGCTTGGATGGCGGGAGCTCCTACGAGCAGTACTTC. It specifies CASSLDGGSSYEQYF.

This clone was observed once. J is TRBJ2-1 and V is TRBV5-1; no reliable D call. Trimming removed 3 bases at V and 11 bases at J, with 15 bases between. The CDR3 runs to 13 residues. Germline CDR1 reads SGHRS; CDR2 reads YFSETQ. The CDR3 coding sequence is TGCGCCAGCAGCTCGTCTGACCGACCGAAGCAGTTCTTC. Translation gives CASSSSDRPKQFF.

The V and J genes are TRBV13 and TRBJ2-3, with 8 nucleotides matching TRBD1. This CDR3 has 12 residues. The trim removed 3 bases at V and 10 bases at J, leaving 3 bases unmatched. The V gene's germline CDR1 is PRHDT and CDR2 FYEKMQ (reference sequence). CDR3 in DNA: TGTGCCAGCAGCTTCGGACAGGGCGCGCAGTATTTT. Protein product: CASSFGQGAQYF.

The chain uses TRBV9 and TRBJ2-3; TRBD1 matches 10 bases. The V gene's germline CDR1 is SGDLS and CDR2 YYNGEE. The CDR3 sequence is 16 residues long. The V gene end was trimmed by 4 bases and the J gene end by 3 bases; junction bases not matched to a gene: 8. In DNA, the CDR3 is TGTGCCAGCAGCACCCGCCCGGGACAGGGGACAGATACGCAGTATTTT. Translated: CASSTRPGQGTDTQYF.

This clone was seen once. The V call is TRBV6-5, the J call TRBJ1-1; D is perhaps TRBD1 (5 bases). CDR3 length: 14 amino acids. V dropped 5 bases and J dropped 3 bases, with 13 bases sitting between them. CDR1 and CDR2 (germline): MNHEY, SVGAGI. CDR3 in DNA: TGTGCCAGCAGTCGCGGGGGTGGGGACACTGAAGCTTTCTTT. It is translated as CASSRGGGDTEAFF.

This rearrangement joins TRBV5-4 to TRBJ2-5; 8 nucleotides align to TRBD1. This CDR3 has 14 amino acids. CDR1 and CDR2 (germline): SGHNT, YYREEE (reference sequence). Trimming at V came to 3 bases and at J to 4 bases, leaving 5 bases not matched to a gene. This chain's CDR3 is CASSSEDRVETQYF. In nucleotides, the CDR3 is TGTGCCAGCAGCTCAGAGGACAGGGTAGAGACCCAGTACTTC.

The V gene is TRBV11-2, the J gene TRBJ2-7; TRBD1 matches 9 bases. V trimming: 1 base; J trimming: 1 base; junction bases outside the gene matches: 5. This CDR3 has 16 residues. The germline V gene has CDR1 SGHAT and CDR2 FQNNGV. The CDR3: CASSLVFGTGSYEQYF. The CDR3 bases are TGTGCCAGCAGCTTAGTTTTCGGGACAGGGTCCTACGAGCAGTACTTC.

The chain combines TRBV5-4 with TRBJ2-5, with unresolved D. Trimming shortened V by 2 bases and J by 4 bases, and 15 bases separated the two germline ends. Per germline, CDR1 SGHNT and CDR2 YYREEE (reference sequence). The CDR3 loop spans 15 amino acids. This CDR3 reads CASSFSAATPETQYF. The CDR3 DNA follows: TGTGCCAGCAGCTTCTCCGCAGCAACCCCAGAGACCCAGTACTTC.

The chain joins TRBV10-3 to TRBJ2-5; D unclear. The germline V gene encodes CDR1 ENHRY and CDR2 SYGVKD. Trimming cost V 4 bases and J 5 bases, with 11 bases left between them. The CDR3 contains 13 residues. The CDR3 region is CAISAKGWETQYF. The CDR3 bases are TGTGCCATCAGTGCTAAGGGTTGGGAGACCCAGTACTTC.

As regards this clone: The same CDR3 also results from other DNA sequences found in this sample. J is TRBJ2-7 and V is TRBV5-1, with unresolved D. Germline V gives CDR1 SGHRS, CDR2 YFSETQ. This CDR3 is 13 amino acids long. The germline V and J ends were trimmed by 2 bases and 2 bases, with 8 bases remaining between them. CDR3 sequence reads: CASSLTGPYEQYF. CDR3 sequence (DNA): TGCGCCAGCAGCTTAACTGGGCCCTACGAGCAGTACTTC.

The chain carries TRBV9 and TRBJ1-2, with D perhaps TRBD1 (6 bases). In germline, CDR1 is SGDLS, CDR2 YYNGEE. The CDR3 is 16 residues long. The V end was cut by 3 bases, the J end by 10 bases, with 25 bases between. The CDR3 reads CASSAYDYPGGLSYTF. CDR3 nucleotide sequence: TGTGCCAGCAGCGCTTATGACTACCCTGGGGGGCTGTCCTACACCTTC.

The CDR3 bases are TGTGCCAGCTCACCGTCCGAACTCGGGCAGCCCCAGCATTTT. Translated, it gives CASSPSELGQPQHF. The chain is built from TRBV18 and TRBJ1-5; D gene uncertain. The CDR3 covers 14 residues. Germline CDR1 and CDR2: KGHSH and LQKENI. V lost 3 bases and J lost 7, with 13 bases in between.

The chain couples TRBV9 to TRBJ2-3; D is possibly TRBD2 (5 bases). The V and J ends lost 4 bases and 9 bases respectively, with 15 bases between them. Per germline, CDR1 SGDLS and CDR2 YYNGEE. This CDR3 is 13 amino acids long. The CDR3 bases are TGTGCCAGCAGCCCCGGGGTAGTGGACACGCAGTATTTT. This translates into CASSPGVVDTQYF.

V and J are TRBV5-1 and TRBJ2-1; 7 bases are a match to TRBD1. Germline V gives CDR1 SGHRS, CDR2 YFSETQ. The J segment lost 4 bases and the V segment lost 4 bases, leaving 8 bases of the junction unmatched. CDR3 length: 15 residues. CDR3 nucleotide sequence: TGCGCCAGCAGCGGAGACCCGGGACAGTACAATGAGCAGTTCTTC. Its protein is CASSGDPGQYNEQFF.

Remarks on this clone: The same CDR3 also results from other DNA sequences found in this sample. The chain carries TRBV5-1 and TRBJ2-1; 7 bases agree with TRBD2. Germline V CDR1 and CDR2: SGHRS, YFSETQ. Trimming cost V 4 bases and J 3 bases; bases outside gene matches: 4. The length of the CDR3 is 14 residues. In nucleotides, the CDR3 is TGCGCCAGCAGCCCCCGGGGGGACTACAATGAGCAGTTCTTC. Translating gives CASSPRGDYNEQFF.